This TCR beta chain appears in the sequencing data of a study of identical twins. Regarding the study as a whole: Within monozygotic twins, out-of-frame TCR alpha sharing was underestimated by the models. Out-of-frame alpha sequences shared by twins were enriched for low generation probability. Cord blood beta clonotypes present at high abundance carried fewer insertions; no such pattern appeared in memory repertoires.

This clonotype was observed a handful of times. The antigen is not known. TCRdb passed the 5' RACE reads through MiXCR, listing each CDR3 protein once. Found here are around 530,000 distinct CDR3 sequences, around 15% of them singletons; the top ten hold 0.35% to 0.45%. With 0 bases clipped from V and 2 bases from J, the junction kept 10 bases outside the gene matches. This CDR3 region has 18 residues. CDR1 and CDR2 (germline): ENHRY, SYGVKD. In addition, the sample was reused for a study of yellow fever vaccine responses in identical twins.

This sequence was found in a woman aged 18-29 years in good health. The material sequenced was CD4+ T cells sorted from blood. The rearrangement links TRBV10-3 to TRBJ2-1, with 7 bases identical to TRBD2. The CDR3 region is CAISESEGSGRTYNEQFF. The CDR3 DNA sequence: TGTGCCATCAGTGAGTCGGAAGGTAGCGGGCGAACCTACAATGAGCAGTTCTTC.